These 3 T cell receptor beta chains share one sample of origin, sequenced in a study of CD8 T cells in Susac syndrome. When the RNA was reverse transcribed, random hexamers were used with an input of about 0.5 to 1 ug. TCRdb reprocessed the immunoSEQ multiplex PCR reads with MiXCR, giving one entry per CDR3 protein. The sample includes more than 150,000 distinct CDR3 sequences, 90% to 97% seen only once; the top ten take roughly 0.093%. Sequencing was done on a sample of CD4+ T cells from PBMCs. Source of these receptors: a human donor with Susac syndrome.

J is TRBJ2-2 and V is TRBV5-4; TRBD2 matches 8 bases. The V gene end was trimmed by 1 base and the J gene end by 0 bases; junction bases not matched to a gene: 2. The CDR3 sequence is 16 residues long. CDR1 is SGHNT and CDR2 is YYREEE in the germline V gene (reference sequence). The CDR3 DNA follows: TGTGCCAGCAGCTTGTTGACTAGCGCGAACACCGGGGAGCTGTTTTTT. Its translation is CASSLLTSANTGELFF.

J is TRBJ2-1 and V is TRBV9, with D perhaps matching TRBD2 (6 bases). This CDR3 contains 14 residues. The V end lost 0 bases, the J end lost 8 bases, and 12 bases lay between the germline ends. Germline V gene data show CDR1 as SGDLS and CDR2 as YYNGEE. CDR3 amino acids: CASSVAGVPDEQFF. CDR3 DNA sequence: TGTGCCAGCAGCGTAGCGGGGGTTCCCGATGAGCAGTTCTTC.

The V gene is TRBV30, the J gene TRBJ2-1; 8 nucleotides agree with TRBD1. This CDR3 spans 13 amino acids. V gave up 4 bases and J gave up 5 bases; unmatched junction bases: 4. CDR1 and CDR2 (germline): GTSNPN, SVGIG (reference sequence). The CDR3 here is CAWNRGAHNEQFF. DNA of the CDR3: TGTGCCTGGAACAGGGGGGCCCACAATGAGCAGTTCTTC.